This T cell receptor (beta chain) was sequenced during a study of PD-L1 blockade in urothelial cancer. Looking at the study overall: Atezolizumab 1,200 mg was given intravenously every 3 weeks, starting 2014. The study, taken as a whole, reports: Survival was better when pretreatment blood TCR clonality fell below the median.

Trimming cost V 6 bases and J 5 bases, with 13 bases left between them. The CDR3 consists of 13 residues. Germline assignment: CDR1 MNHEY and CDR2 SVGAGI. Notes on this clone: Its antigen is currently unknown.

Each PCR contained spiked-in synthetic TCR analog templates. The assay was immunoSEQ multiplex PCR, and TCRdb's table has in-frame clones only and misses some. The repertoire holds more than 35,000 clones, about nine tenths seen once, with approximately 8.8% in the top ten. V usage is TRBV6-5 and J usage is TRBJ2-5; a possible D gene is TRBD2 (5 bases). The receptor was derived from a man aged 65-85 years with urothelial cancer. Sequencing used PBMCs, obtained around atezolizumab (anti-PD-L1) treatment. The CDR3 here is CASRALGSETQYF. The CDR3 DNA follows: TGTGCCAGCAGGGCACTAGGTTCGGAGACCCAGTACTTC.